Below, 6 T cell receptor beta chains from the same sample are listed, as sequenced in a study of shared clonotypes between healthy human individuals (dated by TCRdb to 2018 to 2021). Libraries came from the immunoSEQ multiplex PCR assay. TCRdb took over this immuneACCESS table, retaining in-frame rearrangements with V and J assigned. Such tables are incomplete; in checked studies, under half of the missing clones stem from an unresolved V gene, and the remainder is unexplained. The sample has 2 million to 3 million clones on record, 80% to 95% of them singletons. The ten largest clones represent 0.36% of the sample. Sequencing was performed on naive CD4+ T cells from PBMCs. According to the study, the label for this sample's cell subset or site signals: CD45RA+ positively selected. These receptors were taken from a man aged 18 to 35 in good health. Some clones in this sample may be carry-over from other donors' samples.

This rearrangement joins TRBV10-2 to TRBJ2-2; 7 bases are shared with TRBD2. This CDR3 is built from 15 residues. In germline, CDR1 is WSHSY, CDR2 SAAADI. V was clipped by 4 bases and J by 0 bases; unmatched bases: 2. The CDR3 coding sequence is TGCGCCAGCAGTGTGAGCGGGACGAACACCGGGGAGCTGTTTTTT. Its protein is CASSVSGTNTGELFF.

This clone appeared once. The chain couples TRBV5-4 to TRBJ2-1, with D perhaps TRBD2 (5 bases). V gave up 5 bases and J gave up 5 bases, with 23 bases separating them. The CDR3 totals 17 residues. Germline V lookup: CDR1 SGHNT, CDR2 YYREEE (reference sequence). CDR3 nucleotide sequence: TGTGCCAGCAGGCCCGACTACGGCGAGATGAACGACAATGAGCAGTTCTTC. Protein sequence: CASRPDYGEMNDNEQFF.

About this clone itself: The identical CDR3 is also encoded by other nucleotide sequences in the sample. The chain combines TRBV5-1 with TRBJ1-2; D is ambiguous. Trimming shortened V by 0 bases and J by 2 bases, and 5 bases separated the two germline ends. Germline CDR1 and CDR2: SGHRS and YFSETQ. This CDR3 comprises 13 residues. CDR3 sequence reads: CASSLAGNYGYTF. The CDR3, as DNA: TGCGCCAGCAGCTTGGCAGGAAACTATGGCTACACCTTC.

The V call is TRBV5-1, the J call TRBJ2-6; 9 bases agree with TRBD1. Looked up from germline, CDR1 is SGHRS and CDR2 is YFSETQ. The CDR3 sequence is 17 residues long. V shed 3 bases and J 4 bases; nucleotides not matched to a gene: 8. CDR3 amino acids: CASSSGTGIAGANVLTF. Here the CDR3 DNA reads TGCGCCAGCAGCTCCGGGACAGGGATCGCCGGGGCCAACGTCCTGACTTTC.

The genes are TRBV27 and TRBJ2-5; D might be TRBD1 or TRBD2, each matching 5 bases. The assigned J gene may be wrong: the sequence end matches TRBJ2-7 better. This CDR3 has 15 amino acids. The V gene's germline CDR1 is MNHEY and CDR2 SMNVEV (reference sequence). Here the CDR3 reads CASTTLSLGGYEQYF. The CDR3 DNA sequence: TGTGCCAGCACCACCTTGAGCCTTGGGGGCTACGAGCAGTACTTC.

V is TRBV15 and J is TRBJ1-4; D gene ambiguous. There are 15 residues in the CDR3. Germline V gene lookup returns CDR1 LNHNV and CDR2 YYDKDF (reference sequence). With 0 bases removed from V and 4 bases from J, the gap between germline ends came to 9 bases. The CDR3 region is CATSRDLQVNEKLFF. The CDR3 nucleotides are TGTGCCACCAGCAGAGATCTGCAGGTTAATGAAAAACTGTTTTTT.